Listed below are T cell receptor beta chains from one sample, sequenced in a study of blood T cell repertoires in COVID-19. Some clones are missing from TCRdb's copy, which holds only in-frame ones; the method was immunoSEQ multiplex PCR. The sample comprises some 250,000 clones, around 90% of which are singletons, and roughly 4.9% rests with the top ten. Source material: peripheral blood. These TCRs come from an older woman with COVID-19, enrolled during active disease. CDR3s include the opening cysteine and the closing phenylalanine or tryptophan. The D gene is left open where the match is weak. Clone sizes are given selectively: once, few, many, or a class where the clone is expanded.

CDR3: CASSAGTVGGSLHF
DNA: TGTGCCAGCAGCGCCGGGACAGTCGGTGGATCCCTCCACTTT
J: TRBJ1-6
size: .
D: TRBD1
V: TRBV9

CDR3: CAISDSTNYDYTF
DNA: TGTGCCATCAGTGACAGCACTAACTATGACTACACCTTC
J: TRBJ1-2
size: .
D: .
V: TRBV10-3

CDR3: CSARLAREQYF
DNA: TGCAGTGCGAGACTAGCGCGCGAGCAGTACTTC
J: TRBJ2-7
size: .
D: TRBD2
V: TRBV20-1

CDR3: CASSVAAGVLYEQYF
DNA: TGTGCCAGCAGCGTAGCGGCAGGGGTTCTCTACGAGCAGTACTTC
J: TRBJ2-7
size: once
D: .
V: TRBV9

CDR3: CSGNKREGLNEQFF
DNA: TGCAGCGGCAACAAGCGGGAGGGCCTCAATGAGCAGTTCTTC
J: TRBJ2-1
size: once
D: TRBD2
V: TRBV29-1

CDR3: CASSLIAGDLETQYF
DNA: TGTGCCAGCAGCCTCATAGCGGGAGATTTGGAGACCCAGTACTTC
J: TRBJ2-5
size: .
D: TRBD2
V: TRBV7-9

CDR3: CATGLKDTQYF
DNA: TGTGCCACCGGGCTCAAAGATACGCAGTATTTT
J: TRBJ2-3
size: .
D: .
V: TRBV24-1

CDR3: CASSQDRVTGTDTQYF
DNA: TGTGCCAGCAGCCAAGACAGGGTGACAGGCACAGATACGCAGTATTTT
J: TRBJ2-3
size: .
D: .
V: TRBV3-1/TRBV3-2

CDR3: CAWSPLSPGDTEAFF
DNA: TGTGCCTGGAGTCCCCTTAGCCCAGGGGACACTGAAGCTTTCTTT
J: TRBJ1-1
size: .
D: .
V: TRBV30

CDR3: CASTPEKLYEQYF
DNA: TGTGCCAGCACCCCCGAGAAACTCTACGAGCAGTACTTC
J: TRBJ2-7
size: .
D: .
V: TRBV28

CDR3: CATGGSGRYEQYF
DNA: TGTGCCACCGGGGGTAGCGGGAGGTACGAGCAGTACTTC
J: TRBJ2-7
size: .
D: TRBD2
V: TRBV19

CDR3: CASSELNYGYTF
DNA: TGTGCCAGCAGTGAATTAAACTATGGCTACACCTTC
J: TRBJ1-2
size: once
D: .
V: TRBV6-1

CDR3: CATSDSGRGYTEAFF
DNA: TGTGCCACCAGTGATTCCGGACGGGGGTACACTGAAGCTTTCTTT
J: TRBJ1-1
size: .
D: .
V: TRBV24-1

CDR3: CASSPAGRGDEKLFF
DNA: TGTGCCAGCAGCCCCGCGGGGAGGGGGGACGAAAAACTGTTTTTT
J: TRBJ1-4
size: .
D: .
V: TRBV28

CDR3: CASSVGQGFYNEQFF
DNA: TGTGCCAGCAGCGTAGGACAGGGTTTTTACAATGAGCAGTTCTTC
J: TRBJ2-1
size: .
D: TRBD1
V: TRBV9

CDR3: CASSHTGTGGRNTGELFF
DNA: TGTGCCAGCAGCCACACCGGGACAGGGGGACGAAACACCGGGGAGCTGTTTTTT
J: TRBJ2-2
size: .
D: TRBD1
V: TRBV4-2

CDR3: CASREGGANNEQFF
DNA: TGTGCCAGCAGGGAGGGCGGAGCCAACAATGAGCAGTTCTTC
J: TRBJ2-1
size: .
D: .
V: TRBV6-5

CDR3: CASSAPGLAGVETQYF
DNA: TGTGCCAGCAGCGCCCCCGGACTAGCGGGAGTGGAGACCCAGTACTTC
J: TRBJ2-5
size: .
D: TRBD2
V: TRBV6-2/TRBV6-3

CDR3: CASGTENSNQPQHF
DNA: TGTGCCAGCGGGACTGAGAATAGCAATCAGCCCCAGCATTTT
J: TRBJ1-5
size: .
D: .
V: TRBV6-6

CDR3: CASSPETGFGSPLHF
DNA: TGTGCCAGCTCACCAGAGACAGGGTTTGGTTCACCCCTCCACTTT
J: TRBJ1-6
size: .
D: TRBD1
V: TRBV18

CDR3: CASSRGRSGVEQFF
DNA: TGTGCCAGCAGTCGGGGACGTTCAGGGGTGGAGCAGTTCTTC
J: TRBJ2-1
size: .
D: .
V: TRBV6-5

CDR3: CASSYSRGVIGNEQYF
DNA: TGTGCCAGCAGTTACTCCCGGGGTGTCATTGGGAACGAGCAGTACTTC
J: TRBJ2-7
size: .
D: .
V: TRBV6-2/TRBV6-3

CDR3: CSVGDRVTGELFF
DNA: TGCAGCGTGGGGGACAGGGTCACCGGGGAGCTGTTTTTT
J: TRBJ2-2
size: once
D: TRBD1
V: TRBV29-1

CDR3: CASSLGGGTVQPQHF
DNA: TGTGCCAGCAGCTTAGGAGGGGGGACAGTTCAGCCCCAGCATTTT
J: TRBJ1-5
size: .
D: TRBD1
V: TRBV7-2

CDR3: CASRPSGTSVYNEQFF
DNA: TGTGCCAGCAGGCCATCCGGGACTAGCGTCTACAATGAGCAGTTCTTC
J: TRBJ2-1
size: .
D: TRBD2
V: TRBV11-2

CDR3: CASSLGWEGPDTQYF
DNA: TGTGCCAGCAGCTTAGGGTGGGAGGGCCCAGATACGCAGTATTTT
J: TRBJ2-3
size: .
D: TRBD2
V: TRBV7-9

CDR3: CASSLRGGTETQYF
DNA: TGTGCCAGCAGCTTAAGGGGAGGAACAGAGACCCAGTACTTC
J: TRBJ2-5
size: .
D: .
V: TRBV7-2

CDR3: CASSPWGGTESYEQYF
DNA: TGTGCCAGCAGCCCCTGGGGGGGGACGGAATCCTACGAGCAGTACTTC
J: TRBJ2-7
size: .
D: TRBD2
V: TRBV7-2

CDR3: CASSKTTGFNLYGYTF
DNA: TGTGCCAGCAGCAAAACCACAGGTTTCAACCTCTATGGCTACACCTTC
J: TRBJ1-2
size: .
D: .
V: TRBV3-1/TRBV3-2

CDR3: CASSQRGTDYEKLFF
DNA: TGTGCCAGCAGCCAGCGGGGAACAGACTATGAAAAACTGTTTTTT
J: TRBJ1-4
size: .
D: .
V: TRBV3-1/TRBV3-2

CDR3: CASSLFAGKYNEQFF
DNA: TGTGCCAGCAGCTTATTCGCGGGGAAATACAATGAGCAGTTCTTC
J: TRBJ2-1
size: once
D: .
V: TRBV11-1

CDR3: CATSDSVLAYYNEQFF
DNA: TGTGCCACCAGTGATTCGGTACTAGCGTATTACAATGAGCAGTTCTTC
J: TRBJ2-1
size: .
D: TRBD2
V: TRBV24-1

CDR3: CAWSSGRSDNEQFF
DNA: TGTGCCTGGAGTAGCGGGAGGAGTGACAATGAGCAGTTCTTC
J: TRBJ2-1
size: .
D: TRBD2
V: TRBV30

CDR3: CASSLLGGVDQPQHF
DNA: TGTGCCAGCAGCTTATTAGGGGGGGTAGATCAGCCCCAGCATTTT
J: TRBJ1-5
size: .
D: .
V: TRBV7-8

CDR3: CASSSREEEETQYF
DNA: TGTGCCAGTAGTTCCCGGGAGGAAGAGGAGACCCAGTACTTC
J: TRBJ2-5
size: .
D: TRBD2
V: TRBV19

CDR3: CATSRDARGSNQPQHF
DNA: TGTGCCACCAGCAGAGATGCCAGGGGGAGCAATCAGCCCCAGCATTTT
J: TRBJ1-5
size: .
D: TRBD1
V: TRBV15

CDR3: CASSLDRGNTEAFF
DNA: TGCGCCAGCAGCTTGGATCGGGGGAACACTGAAGCTTTCTTT
J: TRBJ1-1
size: few
D: .
V: TRBV5-1

CDR3: CASSLSKTGGPEAFF
DNA: TGTGCCAGCAGCTTGAGTAAGACAGGGGGCCCCGAAGCTTTCTTT
J: TRBJ1-1
size: .
D: TRBD1
V: TRBV5-6

CDR3: CASSYSSGLAIYNEQFF
DNA: TGTGCCAGCAGTTACTCTTCGGGACTAGCGATCTACAATGAGCAGTTCTTC
J: TRBJ2-1
size: .
D: TRBD2
V: TRBV6-2/TRBV6-3